This is a list of T cell receptor beta chains from one sample in a study of blood T cell repertoires in COVID-19. Here immunoSEQ multiplex PCR was the method, and the copy in TCRdb shows in-frame clones only, minus some. The repertoire holds some 80,000 clones, with 85% to 90% as singletons. Sequencing was carried out using peripheral blood. The source of these receptors is a human donor in a cohort sampled during active COVID-19. CDR3s include the opening cysteine and the closing phenylalanine or tryptophan. The D gene is left open where the match is weak. Only some rows state a clone size, as once, few, many or a class for expanded clones.

J: TRBJ1-2
size: NA
V: TRBV19
D: NA
DNA: TGTGCCAGTAGTACGGGGTGGAAATCTAACTATGGCTACACCTTC
CDR3: CASSTGWKSNYGYTF

J: TRBJ2-5
size: NA
V: TRBV6-5
D: NA
DNA: TGTGCCAGCAGCCAAACGTGGCAGGGCGGAGAGACCCAGTACTTC
CDR3: CASSQTWQGGETQYF

J: TRBJ2-5
size: NA
V: TRBV2
D: NA
DNA: TGTGCCAGCAACGCACAGACCAATGGGGAGACCCAGTACTTC
CDR3: CASNAQTNGETQYF

J: TRBJ2-5
size: NA
V: TRBV18
D: TRBD1
DNA: TGTGCCAGCTCACGCGACAGGGGGCGGGAAGAGACCCAGTACTTC
CDR3: CASSRDRGREETQYF

J: TRBJ1-6
size: NA
V: TRBV30
D: NA
DNA: TGTGCCCTAGGGGGGGCTTGGAATTCACCCCTCCACTTT
CDR3: CALGGAWNSPLHF

J: TRBJ2-1
size: NA
V: TRBV19
D: TRBD1
DNA: TGTGCCAGTAAGGCTGAACAGGGGGTCCCCTACAATGAGCAGTTCTTC
CDR3: CASKAEQGVPYNEQFF

J: TRBJ2-2
size: once
V: TRBV29-1
D: NA
DNA: TGCAGCGTTGAAGCAGGGAACACCGGGGAGCTGTTTTTT
CDR3: CSVEAGNTGELFF

J: TRBJ2-2
size: NA
V: TRBV2
D: TRBD1
DNA: TGTGCCAGCACGGGACAGGGGAACACCGGGGAGCTGTTTTTT
CDR3: CASTGQGNTGELFF

J: TRBJ2-1
size: few
V: TRBV28
D: TRBD1
DNA: TGTGCCAGCGGGACAGGGGGCGGTTACAATGAGCAGTTCTTC
CDR3: CASGTGGGYNEQFF

J: TRBJ1-1
size: NA
V: TRBV9
D: NA
DNA: TGTGCCAGCAGCGTTTCAAGCGGTGGCACTGAAGCTTTCTTT
CDR3: CASSVSSGGTEAFF

J: TRBJ2-7
size: once
V: TRBV30
D: NA
DNA: TGTGCCTGGAGTAACCCCACTGTCGAGCAGTACTTC
CDR3: CAWSNPTVEQYF

J: TRBJ1-2
size: NA
V: TRBV5-6
D: NA
DNA: TGTGCCAGCAGCTTGATAAAGGGTTACGACAGTGGGGGCTACACCTTC
CDR3: CASSLIKGYDSGGYTF

J: TRBJ2-3
size: NA
V: TRBV4-3
D: NA
DNA: TGCGCCAGCAGCCAATGGAGCCGGGTCGGCGGGGCAGATACGCAGTATTTT
CDR3: CASSQWSRVGGADTQYF

J: TRBJ1-1
size: NA
V: TRBV10-1
D: TRBD1
DNA: TGCGCCAGCAGCGGACAGGGACAGCCGAACACTGAAGCTTTCTTT
CDR3: CASSGQGQPNTEAFF

J: TRBJ2-7
size: once
V: TRBV29-1
D: TRBD1
DNA: TGCAGCGTTACCCGACCCCGGGACAGAGACTACGAGCAGTACTTC
CDR3: CSVTRPRDRDYEQYF

J: TRBJ1-2
size: NA
V: TRBV13
D: NA
DNA: TGTGCCAGCAGCGCCCAAGGTGGACAAAAGGTTGGCTACACCTTC
CDR3: CASSAQGGQKVGYTF

J: TRBJ2-7
size: NA
V: TRBV19
D: TRBD2
DNA: TGTGCCAGTAGTACCGGACTAGCCCCCGAGCAGTACTTC
CDR3: CASSTGLAPEQYF

J: TRBJ2-1
size: NA
V: TRBV4-3
D: TRBD2
DNA: TGCGCCAGCAGCCAGGCACTCAAGGGACTACCCAACAATGAGCAGTTCTTC
CDR3: CASSQALKGLPNNEQFF

J: TRBJ2-1
size: once
V: TRBV28
D: TRBD2
DNA: TGTGCCAGCAGTTCCCCCCTGGGACTAGCGGGAGGGGCAGGTCGTCTTAGGAGGAATGAGCAGTTCTTC
CDR3: CASSSPLGLAGGAGRLRRNEQFF

J: TRBJ1-3
size: NA
V: TRBV29-1
D: NA
DNA: TGCAGCGTTGACTCCGGAAACACCATATATTTT
CDR3: CSVDSGNTIYF

J: TRBJ1-5
size: NA
V: TRBV28
D: NA
DNA: TGTGCCAGCAGAGTACCGGGGGGGGGCAATCAGCCCCAGCATTTT
CDR3: CASRVPGGGNQPQHF

J: TRBJ1-1
size: NA
V: TRBV5-1
D: NA
DNA: TGCGCCAGCAGCTCCCTGCTAACGAACACTGAAGCTTTCTTT
CDR3: CASSSLLTNTEAFF

J: TRBJ1-1
size: NA
V: TRBV28
D: TRBD1
DNA: TGTGCCAGCAGCCCAAAGGACAGGGAGACTGAAGCTTTCTTT
CDR3: CASSPKDRETEAFF

J: TRBJ2-2
size: once
V: TRBV24-1
D: NA
DNA: TGTGCCACCAGTGATCCCGCTCGAGAACAGACAGGCCGCCCCAGTAGCACCGGGGAGCTGTTTTTT
CDR3: CATSDPAREQTGRPSSTGELFF

J: TRBJ2-1
size: NA
V: TRBV28
D: TRBD2
DNA: TGTGCCAGCAGGGGGACTAGCGGACCCTACAATGAGCAGTTCTTC
CDR3: CASRGTSGPYNEQFF

J: TRBJ2-7
size: NA
V: TRBV28
D: TRBD2
DNA: TGTGCCAGCAGTTTAGCCCGCCGCGGGAGATACGAGCAGTACTTC
CDR3: CASSLARRGRYEQYF

J: TRBJ2-3
size: NA
V: TRBV7-2
D: NA
DNA: TGTGCCAGCAGCTTGGACAGCTACACAGATACGCAGTATTTT
CDR3: CASSLDSYTDTQYF

J: TRBJ1-5
size: NA
V: TRBV5-1
D: TRBD1
DNA: TGCGCCAGCAGCTCTGGACAGGGGGGTCAGCCCCAGCATTTT
CDR3: CASSSGQGGQPQHF

J: TRBJ2-7
size: NA
V: TRBV2
D: TRBD2
DNA: TGTGCCAGCAGTGACGATAGCGGGAGAGTCTACGAGCAGTACTTC
CDR3: CASSDDSGRVYEQYF

J: TRBJ2-1
size: NA
V: TRBV24-1
D: TRBD2
DNA: TGTGCCACCAGTGGCTTTAGCGGGAGACACTCCTACAATGAGCAGTTCTTC
CDR3: CATSGFSGRHSYNEQFF

J: TRBJ2-2
size: NA
V: TRBV7-2
D: TRBD2
DNA: TGTGCCAGCAGCTTGGGACTAGCGGGTACCGGGGAGCTGTTTTTT
CDR3: CASSLGLAGTGELFF

J: TRBJ1-2
size: NA
V: TRBV5-1
D: TRBD1
DNA: TGCGCCAGCAGCCTGAGGGGACAGGGTGGGGATGGCTACACCTTC
CDR3: CASSLRGQGGDGYTF

J: TRBJ2-7
size: NA
V: TRBV6-5
D: NA
DNA: TGTGCCAGCACTCGGGGGTGGGGGAAAGGCTACGAGCAGTACTTC
CDR3: CASTRGWGKGYEQYF

J: TRBJ1-1
size: NA
V: TRBV18
D: NA
DNA: TGTGCCAGCTCACCCGTACAGGTGAACACTGAAGCTTTCTTT
CDR3: CASSPVQVNTEAFF

J: TRBJ1-1
size: NA
V: TRBV3-1/TRBV3-2
D: TRBD1
DNA: TGTGCCAGCAGCCAAGATACCGGGACAGGGGGCCTGCCCACTGAAGCTTTCTTT
CDR3: CASSQDTGTGGLPTEAFF

J: TRBJ2-1
size: NA
V: TRBV6-5
D: TRBD1
DNA: TGTGCCAGCAGGGCCGGGACAGGGGGGGTCAATGAGCAGTTCTTC
CDR3: CASRAGTGGVNEQFF

J: TRBJ1-2
size: NA
V: TRBV19
D: NA
DNA: TGTGCCAACCCTCCCCCCAGGGCTAGTAACTATGGCTACACCTTC
CDR3: CANPPPRASNYGYTF

J: TRBJ1-1
size: NA
V: TRBV11-2
D: NA
DNA: TGTGCCAGCATCGATCTCGGGCGGGGGATGGGTGAAGCTTTCTTT
CDR3: CASIDLGRGMGEAFF

J: TRBJ2-1
size: NA
V: TRBV7-2
D: NA
DNA: TGTGCCAGCAGCCTATCTTTCCTTCGAAACAATGAGCAGTTCTTC
CDR3: CASSLSFLRNNEQFF

J: TRBJ1-1
size: NA
V: TRBV28
D: TRBD1
DNA: TGTGCCAGCAGTCCCTACTTGGGACAGGGTGACACTGAAGCTTTCTTT
CDR3: CASSPYLGQGDTEAFF

J: TRBJ1-1
size: NA
V: TRBV12-3/TRBV12-4
D: NA
DNA: TGTGCCAACCCGGGGGGAGGCACTGAAGCTTTCTTT
CDR3: CANPGGGTEAFF

J: TRBJ2-2
size: NA
V: TRBV6-5
D: NA
DNA: TGTGCCAGCAGACGCCGTCCCACCGGGGAACTGTTTTTT
CDR3: CASRRRPTGELFF

J: TRBJ2-3
size: once
V: TRBV5-1
D: TRBD2
DNA: TGCGCCAGCAGGACCGGGACTAGCGGGCAGGGGGGGCAGTATTTT
CDR3: CASRTGTSGQGGQYF

J: TRBJ2-5
size: NA
V: TRBV5-1
D: NA
DNA: TGCGCCAGCAGCTTAGGTGGAGGCGGGCCCCAAGAGACCCAGTACTTC
CDR3: CASSLGGGGPQETQYF

J: TRBJ1-2
size: once
V: TRBV5-1
D: TRBD1
DNA: TGCGCCAGCAGCTTGGGGGGACAGGAACATGGCTACACCTTC
CDR3: CASSLGGQEHGYTF

J: TRBJ2-1
size: few
V: TRBV3-1/TRBV3-2
D: TRBD2
DNA: TGTGCCAGCAGCCCCAGGACTAGCGCCAGCAATGAGCAGTTCTTC
CDR3: CASSPRTSASNEQFF

J: TRBJ2-5
size: NA
V: TRBV30
D: TRBD2
DNA: TGTGCCTGGGACCTGGGACTAGCGGGAGTGTCGGGGACCCAGTACTTC
CDR3: CAWDLGLAGVSGTQYF

J: TRBJ2-3
size: NA
V: TRBV3-1/TRBV3-2
D: TRBD2
DNA: TGTGCCAGCAGCCGGGGACTAGCGGGAGGAAGCACAGATACGCAGTATTTT
CDR3: CASSRGLAGGSTDTQYF

J: TRBJ2-5
size: NA
V: TRBV6-5
D: TRBD1
DNA: TGTGCCAGCAGGACCATCGACAGGGACCAAGAGACCCAGTACTTC
CDR3: CASRTIDRDQETQYF

J: TRBJ2-1
size: NA
V: TRBV5-6
D: TRBD1
DNA: TGTGCCAGCAGCATTTTACAGGGGGCCCTTTTCTACAATGAGCAGTTCTTC
CDR3: CASSILQGALFYNEQFF

J: TRBJ2-7
size: NA
V: TRBV5-6
D: NA
DNA: TGTGCCAGCAGCTTGGAGGGGAAGGTGCCCTACGAGCAGTACTTC
CDR3: CASSLEGKVPYEQYF

J: TRBJ2-3
size: NA
V: TRBV6-2/TRBV6-3
D: TRBD2
DNA: TGTGCCAGCAGTTACACCACTAAGGGACTAGCGGCCACAGATACGCAGTATTTT
CDR3: CASSYTTKGLAATDTQYF

J: TRBJ2-7
size: once
V: TRBV28
D: TRBD2
DNA: TGTGCCAGCAGTGGGGGGGGAGTGCGCGAGCAGTACTTC
CDR3: CASSGGGVREQYF

J: TRBJ2-1
size: NA
V: TRBV7-8
D: TRBD1
DNA: TGTGCCAGCAGCTTAGAGGGGACAGGCGCCTACAATGAGCAGTTCTTC
CDR3: CASSLEGTGAYNEQFF

J: TRBJ1-2
size: NA
V: TRBV28
D: NA
DNA: TGTGCCAGCTCTCGTTCGCTCGACCCGGGACGGCGGGGGTCGGGCTACACCTTC
CDR3: CASSRSLDPGRRGSGYTF

J: TRBJ2-4
size: NA
V: TRBV5-1
D: TRBD2
DNA: TGCGCCAGCAGCTTGCGAGCGGGAGGGCCTGTAGACATTCAGTACTTC
CDR3: CASSLRAGGPVDIQYF

J: TRBJ1-4
size: NA
V: TRBV4-2
D: NA
DNA: TGTGCCAGCAGCCAAGATCCCCGGGTTGGAGCAACTAATGAAAAACTGTTTTTT
CDR3: CASSQDPRVGATNEKLFF